Below are 12 T cell receptor beta chains sequenced from a single sample in a study of blood T cell repertoires in COVID-19. Data came from immunoSEQ multiplex PCR; TCRdb stores just in-frame clones and leaves some out. Here the sample spans around 300,000 clones, more than 85% being singletons. Sequencing was performed on peripheral blood. These receptors all come from a woman in her thirties with COVID-19, enrolled during active disease.

The rearrangement uses TRBV12-3 or TRBV12-4 and TRBJ1-5; D ambiguous. This CDR3 has 13 amino acids. The V gene lost 5 bases and the J gene lost 4 bases, with 9 bases spanning the gap. The CDR3 loop reads CASSPYDNQPQHF. Written as DNA, the CDR3 is TGTGCCAGCAGTCCCTACGATAATCAGCCCCAGCATTTT.

This clone occurred a few times. This chain joins TRBV2 and TRBJ2-1; 9 bases agree with TRBD2. Germline V lookup: CDR1 SNHLY, CDR2 FYNNEI. CDR3 size: 15 residues. Trimming removed 3 bases from V and 6 bases from J; junction bases left unmatched: 6. Here the CDR3 reads CASSEGGTSSNEQFF. In DNA, the CDR3 is TGTGCCAGCAGTGAGGGCGGGACTAGCAGCAATGAGCAGTTCTTC.

The rearrangement joins TRBV29-1 to TRBJ2-1, with 8 positions matching TRBD2. V lost 6 bases to trimming and J lost 2 bases; unmatched junction nucleotides: 6. Germline CDR1 reads SQVTM; CDR2 reads ANQGSEA. The CDR3 is made up of 14 amino acids. The CDR3 is CSVRAGATYNEQFF. In DNA form, the CDR3 reads TGCAGCGTCCGAGCGGGGGCTACCTACAATGAGCAGTTCTTC.

The chain has TRBV28 and TRBJ1-6, with 7 bases aligning to TRBD1. This CDR3 spans 17 amino acids. The germline V gene has CDR1 MDHEN and CDR2 SYDVKM. The V and J ends lost 5 bases and 7 bases, in that order; junction bases with no gene match: 14. The CDR3 loop is CASSPPVETGFNSPLHF. DNA of the CDR3: TGTGCCAGCAGTCCCCCCGTGGAGACAGGGTTCAATTCACCCCTCCACTTT.

The V and J genes are TRBV5-1 and TRBJ2-3, with 14 bases that match TRBD2. Germline CDR1 reads SGHRS; CDR2 reads YFSETQ. This CDR3 region has 17 residues. Losses at the gene ends were 4 bases for V and 3 bases for J; bases not matched to a gene: 7. CDR3 protein: CASSEGTSGSVTDTQYF. CDR3 in DNA: TGCGCCAGCAGCGAAGGGACTAGCGGGAGTGTTACAGATACGCAGTATTTT.

V usage is TRBV28 and J usage is TRBJ2-5; 10 positions agree with TRBD1. The CDR3 extends over 16 amino acids. Germline CDR1 reads MDHEN; CDR2 reads SYDVKM. J lost 5 bases, V lost 6 bases, and 12 bases had no gene match. CDR3 coding DNA: TGTGCCAGCAGCCCCGCCGGGACAGGGGTTGCGGAGACCCAGTACTTC. Protein: CASSPAGTGVAETQYF.

This sequence joins TRBV4-1 and TRBJ2-2; D gene ambiguous. This CDR3 spans 15 amino acids. Germline V lookup: CDR1 MGHRA, CDR2 YSYEKL. Trimming shortened V by 1 base and J by 2 bases, and 8 bases separated the two germline ends. The CDR3 sequence is CASSQVATNTGELFF. For the CDR3, the DNA is TGCGCCAGCAGCCAAGTTGCGACTAACACCGGGGAGCTGTTTTTT.

J is TRBJ2-1 and V is TRBV7-9; 8 positions match TRBD1. The CDR3 runs 15 residues. Losses at the gene ends were 3 bases for V and 10 bases for J; bases not matched to a gene: 11. Germline CDR1 and CDR2: SEHNR and FQNEAQ (reference sequence). CDR3 DNA sequence: TGTGCCAGCAGCTTCGCCGGGACAGGTACATTGGAGCAGTTCTTC. Translation gives CASSFAGTGTLEQFF.

The chain combines TRBV27 with TRBJ2-5; D gene unclear. Germline CDR1 and CDR2: MNHEY and SMNVEV (reference sequence). The CDR3 sequence is 13 residues long. Trimming took 1 base from V and 1 from J, leaving 4 bases between them. CDR3 sequence: CASSLYSQETQYF. CDR3 DNA: TGTGCCAGCAGTTTATACAGCCAAGAGACCCAGTACTTC.

This clone came up once. This rearrangement joins TRBV9 to TRBJ2-5; possible D gene TRBD2, 6 bases. V lost 2 bases and J lost 5, with 13 bases in between. CDR1 and CDR2 (germline): SGDLS, YYNGEE. The length of the CDR3 is 14 residues. CDR3 sequence reads: CASSVGGDWETQYF. CDR3 nucleotide sequence: TGTGCCAGCAGCGTCGGAGGGGACTGGGAGACCCAGTACTTC.

In its sample, this clone was seen a few times. The CDR3 sequence: CASSFRSTNEKLFF. For the CDR3, the DNA is TGTGCCAGCAGTTTCAGGTCAACTAATGAAAAACTGTTTTTT. This sequence joins TRBV25-1 and TRBJ1-4; D not certain. Germline V gives CDR1 MGHDK, CDR2 SYGVNS. The CDR3 runs to 14 residues. V was clipped by 5 bases and J by 0 bases, with 7 bases between them.

On this clone itself: Additional DNA sequences in this sample encode the identical CDR3. The chain joins TRBV11-2 to TRBJ2-5; D unresolved. Trimming cost V 3 bases and J 1 base, with 3 bases left between them. The CDR3 runs 12 residues. Germline loops: CDR1 SGHAT, CDR2 FQNNGV. CDR3 coding DNA: TGTGCCAGCAGCTTGGCCCAAGAGACCCAGTACTTC. Translation: CASSLAQETQYF.